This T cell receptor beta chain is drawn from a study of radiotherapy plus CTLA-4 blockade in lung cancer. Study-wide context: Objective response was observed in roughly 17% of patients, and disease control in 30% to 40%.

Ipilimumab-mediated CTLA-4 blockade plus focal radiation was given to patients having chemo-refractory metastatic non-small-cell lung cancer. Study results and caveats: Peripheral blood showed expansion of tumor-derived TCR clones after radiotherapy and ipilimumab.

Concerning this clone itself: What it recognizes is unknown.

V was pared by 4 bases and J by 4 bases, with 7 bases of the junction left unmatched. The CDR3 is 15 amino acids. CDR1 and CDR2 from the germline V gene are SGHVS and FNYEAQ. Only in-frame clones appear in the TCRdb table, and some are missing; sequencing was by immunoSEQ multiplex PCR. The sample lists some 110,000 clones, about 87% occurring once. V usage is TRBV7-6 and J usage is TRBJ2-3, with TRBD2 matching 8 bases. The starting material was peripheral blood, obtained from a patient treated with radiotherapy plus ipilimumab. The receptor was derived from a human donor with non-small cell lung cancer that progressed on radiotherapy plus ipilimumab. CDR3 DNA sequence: TGTGCCAGCAGCTCTATAGCGGGAAAGTCAGATACGCAGTATTTT. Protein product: CASSSIAGKSDTQYF.